A single sample gave rise to the 10 T cell receptor beta chains below, sequenced in a study of blood T cell repertoires in COVID-19. Sequencing used immunoSEQ multiplex PCR; TCRdb keeps in-frame clones, though not all of them. The repertoire consists of fewer than 250,000 clones, with 65% to 80% occurring once and the leading ten covering roughly a sixth. Specimen: PBMCs or T cells enriched from blood (not recorded which). All receptors come from a woman aged 45-59 years with acute COVID-19.

The chain uses TRBV6-2 or TRBV6-3 and TRBJ2-3, with TRBD2 matching 7 bases. The CDR3 is made up of 15 amino acids. From germline, CDR1 is MNHEY and CDR2 SVGEGT. V was clipped by 2 bases and J by 4 bases; unmatched bases: 6. The CDR3, as DNA: TGTGCCAGCAGTTACCGGGGGGACGGCGCAGATACGCAGTATTTT. Amino acid sequence: CASSYRGDGADTQYF.

The count of this clone is one. V usage is TRBV5-4 and J usage is TRBJ1-2; 9 nucleotides agree with TRBD1. Germline V gene lookup returns CDR1 SGHNT and CDR2 YYREEE (reference sequence). Trimming at V came to 2 bases and at J to 5 bases, leaving 7 bases not matched to a gene. The CDR3 contains 15 residues. The CDR3 bases are TGTGCCAGCAGCTTCGCCGGGACAGGGAATTATGGCTACACCTTC. This translates into CASSFAGTGNYGYTF.

This chain links TRBV27 with TRBJ2-5; D is unresolved. The CDR3 spans 12 residues. From germline, CDR1 is MNHEY and CDR2 SMNVEV (reference sequence). Trimming took 3 bases from V and 4 from J, leaving 6 bases between them. The CDR3 DNA reads TGTGCCAGCAGTTTTGTCGGAGAGACCCAGTACTTC. Amino acids: CASSFVGETQYF.

The chain employs TRBV3-1 (or the pseudogene TRBV3-2) and TRBJ2-5; 11 nucleotides match TRBD2. V was pared by 0 bases and J by 1 base, with 1 base of the junction left unmatched. CDR1 and CDR2 from the germline V gene are LGHDT and YNNKEL (reference sequence). The length of the CDR3 is 16 residues. The CDR3 DNA sequence: TGTGCCAGCAGCCAAGACCTAGCGGGGGGCCAAGAGACCCAGTACTTC. It is translated as CASSQDLAGGQETQYF.

J is TRBJ1-1 and V is TRBV28, with D uncertain. Looked up from germline, CDR1 is MDHEN and CDR2 is SYDVKM. Trimming took off 6 bases at V and 2 bases at J, with 16 bases between the two ends. The CDR3 runs to 15 residues. The CDR3 spells CASRLLPEGNTEAFF. CDR3 in DNA: TGTGCCAGCAGATTGCTCCCCGAGGGAAACACTGAAGCTTTCTTT.

This chain links TRBV19 with TRBJ2-6; TRBD1 matches 11 bases. J lost 4 bases, V lost 5 bases, and 13 bases had no gene match. Germline-derived CDR1 and CDR2 are LNHDA and SQIVND (reference sequence). This CDR3 has 19 residues. The CDR3 DNA follows: TGTGCCAGTAGTTCCGGGAGGACAGGGGGCGCAGTCGGGGCCAACGTCCTGACTTTC. Protein sequence: CASSSGRTGGAVGANVLTF.

The gene calls are TRBV20-1 and TRBJ1-1, with a tentative D call TRBD1 (6 bases). The CDR3 loop spans 11 amino acids. The germline V gene has CDR1 DFQATT and CDR2 SNEGSKA (reference sequence). V was trimmed by 6 bases and J by 7 bases, leaving 12 bases between them. The CDR3 nucleotides are TGCAGTGCCCTCGTAGGGGGTGAAGCTTTCTTT. This translates into CSALVGGEAFF.

This clone was counted a single time. The CDR3 sequence: CASRGTSGPQETQYF. CDR3 nucleotide sequence: TGCGCCAGCAGAGGCACTAGCGGGCCCCAAGAGACCCAGTACTTC. The rearrangement uses TRBV5-1 and TRBJ2-5, with 9 bases identical to TRBD2. The CDR3 sequence is 15 residues long. CDR1 is SGHRS, CDR2 YFSETQ, per germline. V lost 5 bases, J lost 1 base, and 6 bases stayed unmatched.

The genes are TRBV28 and TRBJ1-3; a possible D gene is TRBD1 (5 bases). Trimming stripped 6 bases from V and 2 bases from J, with 23 bases between. The CDR3 is 18 amino acids. Germline CDR1 reads MDHEN; CDR2 reads SYDVKM. The CDR3 DNA follows: TGTGCCAGCAGATTAGGGGCCGGCGGGAGGAGGACTGGAAACACCATATATTTT. As protein: CASRLGAGGRRTGNTIYF.

The CDR3 loop reads CASSSPWTGSNEKLFF. The CDR3 nucleotides read TGTGCCAGCAGCTCCCCCTGGACAGGATCAAATGAAAAACTGTTTTTT. The chain is built from TRBV7-6 and TRBJ1-4, with 7 bases identical to TRBD1. Germline CDR1 SGHVS, CDR2 FNYEAQ. This CDR3 has 16 residues. The J segment lost 5 bases and the V segment lost 4 bases, leaving 10 bases of the junction unmatched.